A single sample gave rise to the 10 T cell receptor beta chains below, sequenced in a study of T cells after yellow fever vaccination. MiXCR was run by TCRdb on the 5' RACE reads, yielding one entry per CDR3 protein. The sample yields about 320,000 distinct CDR3 sequences, 9.5% to 15% seen once. The sequencing used CD4+ T cells sorted from PBMCs, collected 15 days after the yellow fever booster vaccination. These receptors were obtained from a man in his late teens or twenties who received the YFV17D yellow fever vaccine.

The sample holds many counts of this clonotype. The chain links TRBV7-9 to TRBJ2-7; 8 bases fit TRBD1. The junction had 13 bases not matched to a gene; V was cut back by 5 bases and J by 7 bases. Germline V gene lookup returns CDR1 SEHNR and CDR2 FQNEAQ (reference sequence). The CDR3 has 15 amino acids. In DNA, the CDR3 is TGTGCCAGCAGCCCCGGGACAGGTTGGGGGGAGGAGCAGTACTTC. The encoded protein is CASSPGTGWGEEQYF.

This clonotype was observed a few times. The chain carries TRBV7-2 and TRBJ2-5, with 9 bases identical to TRBD2. Germline lookup yields CDR1 SGHTA and CDR2 FQGNSA. V lost 1 base to trimming and J lost 5 bases; unmatched junction nucleotides: 2. The length of the CDR3 is 14 residues. Here the CDR3 reads CASSLGSGGETQYF. The CDR3 DNA reads as TGTGCCAGCAGCTTAGGTAGCGGGGGCGAGACCCAGTACTTC.

This clonotype was detected only a few times. The chain joins TRBV29-1 to TRBJ1-2; D unclear. The germline V and J ends were trimmed by 0 bases and 8 bases, with 10 bases remaining between them. CDR1 and CDR2 from the germline V gene are SQVTM and ANQGSEA. The length of the CDR3 is 12 residues. The CDR3, as DNA: TGCAGCGTTGAAGATCATTCGCAGGGCTACACCTTC. Its protein product is CSVEDHSQGYTF.

This clonotype showed up just a few times. The CDR3 DNA reads as TGTGCCAGCAGCTGGGGGGGGTCAGGGAGGCACGCTTTCTTT. This sequence encodes CASSWGGSGRHAFF. The chain couples TRBV7-2 to TRBJ1-1, with a possible D match to TRBD1 (5 bases). Germline CDR1 reads SGHTA; CDR2 reads FQGNSA. V gave up 4 bases and J gave up 11 bases, with 20 bases separating them. The CDR3 spans 14 residues. The full variable domain, its missing parts supplied by reference TRBV7-2 and TRBJ1-1, is GAGVSQSPSNKVTEKGKDVELRCDPISGHTALYWYRQSLGQGLEFLIYFQGNSAPDKSGLPSDRFSAERTGGSVSTLTIQRTQQEDSAVYLCASSWGGSGRHAFFGQGTRLTVV.

This chain joins TRBV6-5 and TRBJ1-1; 9 bases fit TRBD1. CDR3 length equals 14 residues. V trimming: 5 bases; J trimming: 9 bases; junction bases outside the gene matches: 10. Germline lookup yields CDR1 MNHEY and CDR2 SVGAGI. In DNA, the CDR3 is TGTGCCAGCAGTCTACAGGGGGCATACACCAAAGCTTTCTTT. This sequence encodes CASSLQGAYTKAFF.

The gene calls are TRBV4-2 and TRBJ2-5, with D possibly matching TRBD2 (5 bases). V shed 0 bases and J shed 13 bases, with 21 bases lying between them. This CDR3 is 15 amino acids long. Per the germline V gene, CDR1 is LGHNA and CDR2 is YNFKEQ. The CDR3: CASSQDWSGSTPRYF. CDR3 DNA sequence: TGTGCCAGCAGCCAAGATTGGAGCGGCTCCACGCCCCGGTACTTC.

This clonotype was detected many times. The J gene is TRBJ1-1, the V gene TRBV12-3 or TRBV12-4; D might be TRBD1 (6 bases). The germline V and J ends were trimmed by 4 bases and 2 bases, with 8 bases remaining between them. The CDR3 contains 13 residues. The CDR3 loop reads CASSWDINTEAFF. The CDR3 DNA is TGTGCCAGCAGTTGGGACATTAACACTGAAGCTTTCTTT.

Ten or more counts support this clonotype. The rearrangement joins TRBV7-9 to TRBJ2-1; a weak D match, TRBD2 (6 bases). Trimming took off 6 bases at V and 4 bases at J, with 10 bases between the two ends. The CDR3 sequence is 13 residues long. Germline loops: CDR1 SEHNR, CDR2 FQNEAQ (reference sequence). The CDR3: CASSPEGYNEQFF. The CDR3, as DNA: TGTGCCAGCAGTCCGGAGGGGTACAATGAGCAGTTCTTC.

This clonotype was counted at least ten times. This sequence joins TRBV5-6 and TRBJ2-7, with D hard to call. Germline CDR1 reads SGHDT; CDR2 reads YYEEEE. The CDR3 extends over 17 amino acids. V lost 2 bases and J 3 bases, leaving 21 bases between the germline ends. Here the CDR3 DNA reads TGTGCCAGCAGCTTTTTTACGTTGACACCGATGGGCTACGAGCAGTACGTC. Translated, it gives CASSFFTLTPMGYEQYV.

V and J are TRBV11-3 and TRBJ1-1; 8 bases fit TRBD1. Germline assignment: CDR1 SGHNT and CDR2 YENEEA. CDR3 length: 15 residues. Trimming cost V 2 bases and J 2 bases; bases outside gene matches: 4. The CDR3: CASSLSGTGNTEAFF. The CDR3 DNA sequence: TGTGCCAGCAGCTTATCCGGGACAGGAAACACTGAAGCTTTCTTT.